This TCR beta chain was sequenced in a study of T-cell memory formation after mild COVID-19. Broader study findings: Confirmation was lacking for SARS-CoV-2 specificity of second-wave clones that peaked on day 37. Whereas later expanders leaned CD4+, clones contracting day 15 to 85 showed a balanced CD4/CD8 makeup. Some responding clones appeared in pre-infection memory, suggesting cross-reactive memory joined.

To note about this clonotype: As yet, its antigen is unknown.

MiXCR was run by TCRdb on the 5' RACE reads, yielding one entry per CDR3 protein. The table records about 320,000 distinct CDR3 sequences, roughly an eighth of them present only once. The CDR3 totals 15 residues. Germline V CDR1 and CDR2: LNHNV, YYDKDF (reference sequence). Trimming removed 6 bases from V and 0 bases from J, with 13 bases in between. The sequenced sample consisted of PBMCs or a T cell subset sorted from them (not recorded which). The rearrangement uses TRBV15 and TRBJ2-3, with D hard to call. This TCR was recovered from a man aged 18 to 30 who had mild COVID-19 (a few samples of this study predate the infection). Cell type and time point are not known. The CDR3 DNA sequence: TGTGCCACCAGACTCGACGGCGCTAGCACAGATACGCAGTATTTT. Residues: CATRLDGASTDTQYF.